This T cell receptor beta chain was recovered during a study of blood T cell repertoires in COVID-19. Only in-frame clones appear in the TCRdb table, and some are missing; sequencing was by immunoSEQ multiplex PCR. The data contain over 300,000 clones, approximately 89% of them seen just once; the ten biggest clones take up around a tenth. Between the trimmed V and J ends, which lost 11 bases and 0 bases, there was a span of 9 bases. Germline assignment: CDR1 MNHEY and CDR2 SVGAGI. The length of the CDR3 is 12 residues. The clonotype was recovered from a woman in her thirties or forties who had recovered from COVID-19. Sequenced material: PBMCs or T cells enriched from blood (not recorded which). V usage is TRBV6-5 and J usage is TRBJ2-3; perhaps TRBD2 as D (6 bases). CDR3 amino acids: CAAGRSTDTQYF. The CDR3 DNA reads as TGTGCCGCGGGGAGAAGCACAGATACGCAGTATTTT.